This entry lists 10 T cell receptor beta chains sequenced from one sample in a study of beta chain features in type 1 diabetes. Investigators reverse transcribed all isolated RNA, so they sequenced expressed TCRB transcripts. TCRdb's copy holds only in-frame clones and misses some; the assay was immunoSEQ multiplex PCR. The sample holds nearly 250,000 clones, 11% to 15% seen once. Sequenced input: naive CD4+ T cells from blood. The origin of the receptors is a middle-aged woman in good health.

V usage is TRBV29-1 and J usage is TRBJ1-1; a possible D gene is TRBD1 (5 bases). The CDR3 has 12 residues. CDR1 and CDR2 (germline): SQVTM, ANQGSEA. With 7 bases removed from V and 4 bases from J, the gap between germline ends came to 13 bases. CDR3: CSGAGGITEAFF. The CDR3 bases are TGCAGCGGCGCCGGGGGAATCACTGAAGCTTTCTTT.

This sequence joins TRBV20-1 and TRBJ2-5; no firm D call. The CDR3 loop spans 11 amino acids. V shed 6 bases and J shed 4 bases, with 9 bases lying between them. Germline CDR1 reads DFQATT; CDR2 reads SNEGSKA (reference sequence). CDR3 sequence reads: CSAGPAETQYF. In DNA form, the CDR3 reads TGCAGTGCGGGCCCGGCAGAGACCCAGTACTTC.

The chain links TRBV6-6 to TRBJ1-1; D gene uncertain. V was trimmed by 2 bases and J by 4 bases, leaving 11 bases between them. Germline CDR1 reads MNHNY; CDR2 reads SVGAGI (reference sequence). The CDR3 has 14 residues. The CDR3 DNA reads as TGTGCCAGCAGTTACGCCCGCGAGGGCACTGAAGCTTTCTTT. Protein sequence: CASSYAREGTEAFF.

This clone was seen a handful of times. CDR3 protein: CASSPDSGLAGVGTQYF. The CDR3 nucleotides are TGTGCCAGCAGTCCAGACTCGGGACTAGCGGGGGTTGGTACGCAGTATTTT. The chain uses TRBV5-6 and TRBJ2-3, with 14 bases that match TRBD2. In germline, CDR1 is SGHDT, CDR2 YYEEEE. CDR3 length equals 17 residues. V trimming: 5 bases; J trimming: 8 bases; junction bases outside the gene matches: 13.

There are a few counts of this clone. The V gene is TRBV2, the J gene TRBJ2-5, with a possible D match to TRBD1 (6 bases). This CDR3 has 15 amino acids. The germline V gene encodes CDR1 SNHLY and CDR2 FYNNEI. V lost 8 bases, J lost 0 bases, and 16 bases lay in between. CDR3 DNA: TGTGCCAGCTTCGAGAGGACAGTCCACCAAGAGACCCAGTACTTC. It codes for CASFERTVHQETQYF. Drawing the rest from reference TRBV2 and TRBJ2-5, the complete variable domain is EPEVTQTPSHQVTQMGQEVILRCVPISNHLYFYWYRQILGQKVEFLVSFYNNEISEKSEIFDDQFSVERPDGSNFTLKIRSTKLEDSAMYFCASFERTVHQETQYFGPGTRLLVL.

This chain links TRBV7-2 with TRBJ2-1, with 11 nucleotides matching TRBD2. This CDR3 has 16 amino acids. J was trimmed by 7 bases and V by 1 base; bases with no gene match: 6. The V gene's germline CDR1 is SGHTA and CDR2 FQGNSA. CDR3 in amino acids: CASSLGVAGGGNEQFF. The CDR3 DNA sequence: TGTGCCAGCAGCTTAGGGGTAGCGGGGGGGGGAAATGAGCAGTTCTTC.

The chain is built from TRBV7-2 and TRBJ2-7; 7 bases map to TRBD1. Germline CDR1 SGHTA, CDR2 FQGNSA. With 0 bases clipped from V and 6 bases from J, the junction kept 5 bases outside the gene matches. The CDR3 is 14 residues long. CDR3 protein: CASSLAIDRAEQYF. CDR3 nucleotide sequence: TGTGCCAGCAGCTTAGCTATCGACAGGGCCGAGCAGTACTTC.

This clone was seen only a few times. The gene calls are TRBV4-2 and TRBJ1-4; 7 nucleotides match TRBD1. V trimming: 7 bases; J trimming: 7 bases; junction bases outside the gene matches: 15. Germline-derived CDR1 and CDR2 are LGHNA and YNFKEQ. The CDR3 is made up of 16 amino acids. The CDR3 is CASTNLDGQASEKLFF. CDR3 sequence (DNA): TGTGCCAGCACCAACCTCGATGGACAGGCCTCTGAAAAACTGTTTTTT.

This clone was counted a few times. Other DNA sequences from this sample encode an identical CDR3 as well. This chain links TRBV5-1 with TRBJ1-6; 8 bases are a match to TRBD1. CDR1 SGHRS and CDR2 YFSETQ come from the germline V gene. The V and J ends lost 5 bases and 5 bases, in that order; junction bases with no gene match: 3. This CDR3 spans 14 amino acids. CDR3 amino acids: CASSSTGDNSPLHF. CDR3 bases: TGCGCCAGCAGTTCGACAGGGGATAATTCACCCCTCCACTTT.

The CDR3 bases are TGTGCCAGCAGCGTAGCGGCGCGGAGCTACGAGCAGTACTTC. This sequence encodes CASSVAARSYEQYF. The V and J genes are TRBV9 and TRBJ2-7; unclear D gene. Germline V gives CDR1 SGDLS, CDR2 YYNGEE. The germline V and J ends were trimmed by 0 bases and 3 bases, with 10 bases remaining between them. The CDR3 is made up of 14 amino acids.